The next 24 T cell receptor beta chains were all read from a single sample in a study of cytomegalovirus exposure and HLA in healthy donors. The PCR was carried out with 60 Vbeta primers and 13 Jbeta primers. Repertoires were generated with immunoSEQ multiplex PCR, while TCRdb's copy carries only in-frame clones and drops some. The data contain 180,000 or so clones, approximately 80% of them singletons. Sequencing input: PBMCs. These receptors all stem from a woman between 50 and 59 years old in good health and CMV-seronegative.

This clone was picked up one time. Other DNA sequences in this sample translate to the same CDR3. The chain carries TRBV19 and TRBJ2-1; 10 nucleotides agree with TRBD2. The CDR3 loop spans 14 amino acids. V shed 7 bases and J 5 bases; nucleotides not matched to a gene: 5. The germline V gene encodes CDR1 LNHDA and CDR2 SQIVND (reference sequence). CDR3 sequence: CASKRTSGNNEQFF. CDR3 bases: TGTGCCAGTAAGAGGACTAGCGGAAACAATGAGCAGTTCTTC.

The chain has TRBV7-2 and TRBJ2-4, with D tentatively TRBD1 (6 bases). Trimming took 0 bases from V and 3 from J, leaving 12 bases between them. This CDR3 is 16 amino acids long. Per germline, CDR1 SGHTA and CDR2 FQGNSA. In nucleotides, the CDR3 is TGTGCCAGCAGCTTAGCTCTCGGACAGATCAAAAACATTCAGTACTTC. It encodes CASSLALGQIKNIQYF.

V and J are TRBV19 and TRBJ2-5; possible D gene TRBD2, 7 bases. There are 15 residues in the CDR3. CDR1 and CDR2 from the germline V gene are LNHDA and SQIVND (reference sequence). The V end lost 5 bases, the J end lost 2 bases, and 15 bases lay between the germline ends. Written as DNA, the CDR3 is TGTGCCAGTAGTCCCTATGCGGGGGCTCAAGAGACCCAGTACTTC. Translating it yields CASSPYAGAQETQYF.

The rearrangement uses TRBV29-1 and TRBJ1-2; TRBD1 matches 7 bases. Germline CDR1 reads SQVTM; CDR2 reads ANQGSEA. This CDR3 contains 13 residues. The V and J ends lost 4 bases and 2 bases, in that order; junction bases with no gene match: 4. The CDR3 sequence: CSVVLTGNYGYTF. CDR3 DNA: TGCAGCGTTGTTCTGACAGGGAACTATGGCTACACCTTC.

V is TRBV7-2 and J is TRBJ1-4; 9 nucleotides agree with TRBD1. V lost 5 bases and J lost 5; bases outside the gene matches: 6. This CDR3 region has 15 residues. CDR1 SGHTA and CDR2 FQGNSA come from the germline V gene. CDR3 residues: CASSRDRERNEKLFF. The CDR3 nucleotides are TGTGCCAGCAGCCGGGACAGGGAGAGGAATGAAAAACTGTTTTTT.

The rearrangement links TRBV13 to TRBJ2-7; D perhaps matches TRBD2 (5 bases). CDR3 size: 15 residues. V lost 5 bases and J 2 bases, leaving 16 bases between the germline ends. Germline CDR1 and CDR2: PRHDT and FYEKMQ (reference sequence). CDR3 sequence: CASSPARRRAYEQYF. The DNA for the CDR3 is TGTGCCAGCAGCCCCGCGAGGCGGCGGGCCTACGAGCAGTACTTC.

J is TRBJ2-5 and V is TRBV6-5, with no clear D. Trimming took off 6 bases at V and 3 bases at J, with 14 bases between the two ends. CDR1 is MNHEY and CDR2 is SVGAGI in the germline V gene. The CDR3 is 14 residues long. This chain's CDR3 is CASSRLFLKETQYF. DNA for the CDR3: TGTGCCAGCAGCCGACTGTTCTTGAAAGAGACCCAGTACTTC.

The chain recombines TRBV28 with TRBJ1-5; TRBD1 matches at 11 bases. V dropped 6 bases and J dropped 4; count of bases not matched to a gene: 5. The CDR3 consists of 15 residues. Germline CDR1 MDHEN, CDR2 SYDVKM. CDR3 sequence (DNA): TGTGCCAGCAGCCGCGGGACAGGGGGAAATCAGCCCCAGCATTTT. Its translation is CASSRGTGGNQPQHF.

This clone was counted a single time. The chain links TRBV4-3 to TRBJ2-2, with 11 bases that match TRBD1. The germline V gene encodes CDR1 LGHNA and CDR2 YSLEER. V was clipped by 2 bases and J by 5 bases; unmatched bases: 4. The CDR3 spans 16 residues. This chain's CDR3 is CASSQLGTGGTGELFF. As DNA, the CDR3 is TGCGCCAGCAGCCAATTAGGGACAGGGGGTACCGGGGAGCTGTTTTTT.

V and J are TRBV29-1 and TRBJ2-3; 10 nucleotides agree with TRBD1. Germline V gives CDR1 SQVTM, CDR2 ANQGSEA. This CDR3 is 14 amino acids long. Losses at the gene ends were 6 bases for V and 4 bases for J; bases not matched to a gene: 7. CDR3 sequence: CSVRDRGGADTQYF. CDR3 nucleotides: TGCAGCGTCCGGGACAGGGGAGGCGCAGATACGCAGTATTTT.

CDR3 sequence reads: CASSLGHNYEQYF. DNA of the CDR3: TGTGCCAGCAGTTTGGGACACAACTACGAGCAGTACTTC. The chain employs TRBV28 and TRBJ2-7; D is perhaps TRBD1 (6 bases). Between the trimmed V and J ends, which lost 3 bases and 3 bases, there was a span of 9 bases. Germline V CDR1 and CDR2: MDHEN, SYDVKM. The CDR3 is made up of 13 amino acids.

This chain connects TRBV21-1 to TRBJ1-5; no DNA check was done on the table's D call, TRBD1. TRBV21-1 is labeled a pseudogene. The CDR3 totals 18 residues. CDR3 region: CASSLGQTIPRRNQPQHF. In nucleotides, the CDR3 is TGTGCCAGCAGCCTGGGACAGACTATACCCCGTCGTAACCAGCCCCAGCATTTT.

This clone turned up a few times. The sample has other DNA sequences that encode this CDR3 too. CDR3 nucleotide sequence: TGTGCCAGCAGTTACTCGCTAGGGGGTGGAGAGACCCAGTACTTC. Translation gives CASSYSLGGGETQYF. The chain is built from TRBV6-5 and TRBJ2-5, with a weak D call TRBD1 (6 bases). Germline CDR1 is MNHEY and CDR2 is SVGAGI. The CDR3 spans 15 residues. V lost 0 bases to trimming and J lost 4 bases, with 12 bases between them.

The V gene is TRBV7-2, the J gene TRBJ1-1, with D unclear. This CDR3 contains 14 residues. From germline, CDR1 is SGHTA and CDR2 FQGNSA. V was trimmed by 0 bases and J by 6 bases, leaving 11 bases between them. CDR3 loop: CASSLAGISAEAFF. CDR3 coding DNA: TGTGCCAGCAGCTTAGCTGGGATTAGCGCTGAAGCTTTCTTT.

The J gene is TRBJ2-7, the V gene TRBV25-1, with 8 bases aligning to TRBD2. The V gene end was trimmed by 5 bases and the J gene end by 5 bases; junction bases not matched to a gene: 8. This CDR3 region has 14 residues. CDR1 is MGHDK and CDR2 is SYGVNS in the germline V gene. Here the CDR3 DNA reads TGTGCCAGCAGTTCGCCGGGGGGGTATGACGAGCAGTACTTC. The encoded protein is CASSSPGGYDEQYF.

This clone was observed a single time. CDR3 amino acids: CASGVGSRIGGTEAFF. In nucleotides, the CDR3 is TGTGCCAGCGGGGTCGGATCCCGAATCGGAGGCACTGAAGCTTTCTTT. J is TRBJ1-1 and V is TRBV27; D not resolved. CDR1 is MNHEY, CDR2 SMNVEV, per germline (reference sequence). V gave up 8 bases and J gave up 4 bases, with 23 bases separating them. The CDR3 sequence is 16 residues long.

This CDR3 reads CAWSVRHLNTEAFF. CDR3 sequence (DNA): TGTGCCTGGAGTGTAAGACATCTGAACACTGAAGCTTTCTTT. The chain employs TRBV30 and TRBJ1-1; no definite D call. The CDR3 has 14 residues. V was shortened by 0 bases and J by 0 bases, with 8 bases between the two germline ends. Germline assignment: CDR1 GTSNPN and CDR2 SVGIG (reference sequence).

This chain links TRBV27 with TRBJ2-2, with 9 bases identical to TRBD1. Losses at the gene ends were 5 bases for V and 3 bases for J; bases not matched to a gene: 4. The CDR3 spans 15 residues. Germline V CDR1 and CDR2: MNHEY, SMNVEV (reference sequence). CDR3 protein: CASSPTGGYTGELFF. CDR3 nucleotide sequence: TGTGCCAGCAGTCCCACAGGGGGCTACACCGGGGAGCTGTTTTTT.

The chain links TRBV7-2 to TRBJ2-7; 14 bases map to TRBD2. The CDR3 is 18 residues long. V shed 5 bases and J 1 base; nucleotides not matched to a gene: 10. The V gene's germline CDR1 is SGHTA and CDR2 FQGNSA. The DNA for the CDR3 is TGTGCCAGCAGCCGGACTAGCGGGAGGATTTCGGGATCCTACGAGCAGTACTTC. This gives the protein CASSRTSGRISGSYEQYF.

The chain recombines TRBV7-9 with TRBJ2-1, with D unclear. This CDR3 contains 12 residues. Germline loops: CDR1 SEHNR, CDR2 FQNEAQ (reference sequence). Trimming took 2 bases from V and 4 from J, leaving 3 bases between them. The CDR3 loop reads CASSLQYNEQFF. For the CDR3, the DNA is TGTGCCAGCAGCTTACAGTACAATGAGCAGTTCTTC.

This clone was observed a handful of times. This chain links TRBV11-2 with TRBJ2-7; D is perhaps TRBD1 (5 bases). CDR1 and CDR2 from the germline V gene are SGHAT and FQNNGV. V was trimmed by 1 base and J by 1 base, leaving 11 bases between them. The CDR3 covers 15 residues. The chain's CDR3 is CASSLVIDRSYEQYF. The CDR3 bases are TGTGCCAGCAGCTTAGTTATCGACAGATCCTACGAGCAGTACTTC.

This chain connects TRBV21-1 to TRBJ1-1; the table's D call, TRBD1, has no DNA check behind it. TRBV21-1 is a pseudogene segment. The CDR3 extends over 14 amino acids. CDR3: CASSRTGLDTEAFF. CDR3 in DNA: TGTGCCAGCAGTAGAACAGGGTTGGACACTGAAGCTTTCTTT.

The rearrangement uses TRBV4-3 and TRBJ2-7, with 10 positions matching TRBD2. The CDR3 spans 17 residues. Per germline, CDR1 LGHNA and CDR2 YSLEER. V lost 0 bases, J lost 1 base, and 6 bases stayed unmatched. The DNA for the CDR3 is TGCGCCAGCAGCCAAGAAGCTTCACTAGCGGGGTCCTACGAGCAGTACTTC. Translated, it gives CASSQEASLAGSYEQYF.

V usage is TRBV9 and J usage is TRBJ2-2, with TRBD1 identical over 7 bases. CDR1 is SGDLS and CDR2 is YYNGEE in the germline V gene. V was clipped by 0 bases and J by 4 bases; unmatched bases: 6. This CDR3 has 16 amino acids. CDR3 region: CASSVGDRGITGELFF. CDR3 bases: TGTGCCAGCAGCGTAGGGGACAGAGGCATCACCGGGGAGCTGTTTTTT.